These 25 T cell receptor beta chains were sequenced from one sample in a study of blood T cell repertoires in COVID-19. Method: immunoSEQ multiplex PCR; TCRdb's copy keeps in-frame clones and lacks some. The sample has around 100,000 clones; about 87% are singletons. Specimen: peripheral blood. These receptors came from a human donor in a cohort sampled during active or convalescent COVID-19.

J is TRBJ1-1 and V is TRBV6-2 or TRBV6-3; unclear D gene. Trimming took 2 bases from V and 3 from J, leaving 10 bases between them. CDR1 is MNHEY and CDR2 is SVGEGT in the germline V gene. The CDR3 consists of 14 residues. CDR3 residues: CASSYDAFDTEAFF. CDR3 bases: TGTGCCAGCAGTTACGATGCGTTCGACACTGAAGCTTTCTTT.

The chain recombines TRBV7-5 with TRBJ1-1; the table assigns TRBD1, which was not confirmed against the DNA. TRBV7-5 corresponds to a pseudogene. The CDR3 is 15 amino acids. The CDR3 DNA is TGTGTCAGAAGCTTTGGAGGGGGCGAGGGCACTGAAGCTTTCTTT. Protein product: CVRSFGGGEGTEAFF.

The gene calls are TRBV9 and TRBJ2-1; 9 bases agree with TRBD1. CDR1 and CDR2 from the germline V gene are SGDLS and YYNGEE. V was pared by 4 bases and J by 6 bases, with 11 bases of the junction left unmatched. The CDR3 covers 16 residues. The CDR3 DNA sequence: TGTGCCAGCAGCTTGACAGGGGGGGCCTTCGGCAATGAGCAGTTCTTC. Its translation: CASSLTGGAFGNEQFF.

The rearrangement links TRBV5-1 to TRBJ1-4, with 8 bases aligning to TRBD1. This CDR3 has 15 residues. Germline assignment: CDR1 SGHRS and CDR2 YFSETQ. V lost 4 bases and J lost 6; bases outside the gene matches: 8. This CDR3 is CASSQFGQGDEKLFF. In DNA form, the CDR3 reads TGCGCCAGCAGCCAGTTTGGACAGGGTGATGAAAAACTGTTTTTT.

In this sample, this clone turned up a few times. The chain couples TRBV18 to TRBJ1-5; 7 bases match TRBD1. J was trimmed by 9 bases and V by 6 bases; bases with no gene match: 23. The CDR3 is 18 amino acids. From germline, CDR1 is KGHSH and CDR2 LQKENI. Here the CDR3 reads CASSPAPPSGTESRPQHF. The CDR3 DNA follows: TGTGCCAGCTCCCCCGCGCCGCCGTCCGGGACAGAGTCTAGGCCCCAGCATTTT. Complete variable domain (other parts from reference TRBV18 and TRBJ1-5): NAGVMQNPRHLVRRRGQEARLRCSPMKGHSHVYWYRQLPEEGLKFMVYLQKENIIDESGMPKERFSAEFPKEGPSILRIQQVVRGDSAAYFCASSPAPPSGTESRPQHFGDGTRLSIL.

This chain links TRBV9 with TRBJ2-3; 11 bases agree with TRBD2. Germline V CDR1 and CDR2: SGDLS, YYNGEE. After removal of 0 bases from V and 6 bases from J, the junction contained 9 bases not matched to a gene. The CDR3 is made up of 17 amino acids. The CDR3 DNA reads as TGTGCCAGCAGCGTAGATCCGGGACTAGCGGTCCAGGATACGCAGTATTTT. It codes for CASSVDPGLAVQDTQYF.

V is TRBV9 and J is TRBJ1-1, with 11 bases lining up with TRBD1. Unmatched junction bases numbered 10, after V lost 4 bases and J lost 5 bases. CDR1 and CDR2 (germline): SGDLS, YYNGEE. The CDR3 is 16 amino acids. The CDR3 sequence: CASSPTWTGGWTEAFF. CDR3 sequence (DNA): TGTGCCAGCAGCCCTACCTGGACAGGGGGCTGGACTGAAGCTTTCTTT.

The V call is TRBV6-2 or TRBV6-3, the J call TRBJ1-3; maybe TRBD1 (6 bases). CDR1 and CDR2 from the germline V gene are MNHEY and SVGEGT. CDR3 length: 13 residues. V dropped 5 bases and J dropped 3 bases, with 8 bases sitting between them. CDR3 residues: CASSPDSGNTIYF. DNA of the CDR3: TGTGCCAGCAGTCCGGACAGTGGAAACACCATATATTTT.

By sample share, this clone is medium-sized (0.01 to 0.1%). This chain joins TRBV6-5 and TRBJ2-3; TRBD2 matches at 7 bases. Germline V lookup: CDR1 MNHEY, CDR2 SVGAGI. The CDR3 has 13 residues. V lost 6 bases and J lost 4; bases outside the gene matches: 4. CDR3 nucleotides: TGTGCCAGCAGCCTAGCGGTTCCAGATACGCAGTATTTT. It codes for CASSLAVPDTQYF.

The rearrangement joins TRBV11-3 to TRBJ1-6; perhaps TRBD1 as D (6 bases). In germline, CDR1 is SGHNT, CDR2 YENEEA. The CDR3 runs to 13 residues. V was shortened by 4 bases and J by 8 bases, with 9 bases between the two germline ends. CDR3 coding DNA: TGTGCCAGCAGCTATAACAGGGATTCACCCCTCCACTTT. Protein product: CASSYNRDSPLHF.

Only a few counts were recorded for this clone. V is TRBV2 and J is TRBJ1-2; 7 bases map to TRBD1. The CDR3 spans 13 residues. CDR1 SNHLY and CDR2 FYNNEI come from the germline V gene. J was trimmed by 3 bases and V by 6 bases; bases with no gene match: 4. CDR3 DNA sequence: TGTGCCAGCAGGCTGACAGGGCACTATGGCTACACCTTC. It translates to CASRLTGHYGYTF. Looking up the rest from reference TRBV2 and TRBJ1-2 gives the full variable domain: EPEVTQTPSHQVTQMGQEVILRCVPISNHLYFYWYRQILGQKVEFLVSFYNNEISEKSEIFDDQFSVERPDGSNFTLKIRSTKLEDSAMYFCASRLTGHYGYTFGSGTRLTVV.

The rearrangement joins TRBV7-7 to TRBJ1-5; 8 bases map to TRBD1. Germline V gives CDR1 SSHAT, CDR2 FNYEAQ (reference sequence). Trimming at V came to 2 bases and at J to 1 base, leaving 10 bases not matched to a gene. This CDR3 spans 18 amino acids. The CDR3 loop is CASSLFDRGTESNQPQHF. CDR3 DNA sequence: TGTGCCAGCAGCTTATTCGACAGGGGTACCGAAAGCAATCAGCCCCAGCATTTT. Full variable domain (rest looked up from reference TRBV7-7 and TRBJ1-5): GAGVSQSPRYKVTKRGQDVTLRCDPISSHATLYWYQQALGQGPEFLTYFNYEAQPDKSGLPSDRFSAERPEGSISTLTIQRTEQRDSAMYRCASSLFDRGTESNQPQHFGDGTRLSIL.

The chain joins TRBV9 to TRBJ2-5; tentative D call: TRBD2 (6 bases). Trimming cost V 0 bases and J 7 bases, with 10 bases left between them. The V gene's germline CDR1 is SGDLS and CDR2 YYNGEE. CDR3 length: 13 residues. The CDR3 reads CASSVAGEGTQYF. The CDR3 DNA follows: TGTGCCAGCAGCGTAGCGGGGGAAGGGACCCAGTACTTC.

V usage is TRBV19 and J usage is TRBJ2-1, with D tentatively TRBD2 (5 bases). The CDR3 contains 16 residues. The germline CDR1 and CDR2 sequences are LNHDA and SQIVND (reference sequence). V was shortened by 11 bases and J by 0 bases, with 20 bases between the two germline ends. The CDR3 region has the DNA TGTGCCGGGCCTGGGGAGTGGGGAAGCTCCTACAATGAGCAGTTCTTC. The encoded protein is CAGPGEWGSSYNEQFF.

CDR3 sequence (DNA): TGTGCCAGCAGTCCAAGCCGAACTAATGAAAAACTGTTTTTT. It is translated as CASSPSRTNEKLFF. The chain employs TRBV2 and TRBJ1-4; D is uncertain. This CDR3 spans 14 amino acids. Trimming removed 5 bases at V and 1 base at J, with 8 bases between. Germline CDR1 and CDR2: SNHLY and FYNNEI.

The chain has TRBV6-2 or TRBV6-3 and TRBJ1-2; weak D call: TRBD1 (5 bases). This CDR3 contains 15 residues. The V end was cut by 5 bases, the J end by 3 bases, with 16 bases between. From germline, CDR1 is MNHEY and CDR2 SVGEGT. The CDR3 sequence: CASSLDSTRDYGYTF. In DNA, the CDR3 is TGTGCCAGCAGTCTAGACAGTACACGAGACTATGGCTACACCTTC.

The chain employs TRBV5-4 and TRBJ2-2; 8 bases line up with TRBD1. Germline CDR1 and CDR2: SGHNT and YYREEE (reference sequence). The CDR3 contains 15 residues. The V gene end was trimmed by 3 bases and the J gene end by 1 base; junction bases not matched to a gene: 2. CDR3 residues: CASSWGTGNTGELFF. CDR3 in DNA: TGTGCCAGCAGCTGGGGGACAGGGAACACCGGGGAGCTGTTTTTT. Full variable domain (rest looked up from reference TRBV5-4 and TRBJ2-2): ETGVTQSPTHLIKTRGQQVTLRCSSQSGHNTVSWYQQALGQGPQFIFQYYREEENGRGNFPPRFSGLQFPNYSSELNVNALELDDSALYLCASSWGTGNTGELFFGEGSRLTVL.

This chain links TRBV5-4 with TRBJ1-6; D might be TRBD1 (6 bases). Germline V CDR1 and CDR2: SGHNT, YYREEE (reference sequence). Trimming took 4 bases from V and 7 from J, leaving 12 bases between them. The CDR3 covers 14 residues. CDR3 in amino acids: CASSPTGSNSPLHF. CDR3 sequence (DNA): TGTGCCAGCAGCCCAACAGGGTCGAATTCACCCCTCCACTTT.

This CDR3 is CASSVPGQRFYGYTF. CDR3 DNA: TGTGCCAGCAGCGTCCCGGGACAGAGATTCTATGGCTACACCTTC. The chain couples TRBV7-2 to TRBJ1-2; 7 bases agree with TRBD1. CDR1 SGHTA and CDR2 FQGNSA come from the germline V gene. The CDR3 has 15 residues. After removal of 5 bases from V and 4 bases from J, the junction contained 10 bases not matched to a gene.

V gene TRBV9 combines with J gene TRBJ2-1; 9 bases fit TRBD1. Germline values: CDR1 SGDLS, CDR2 YYNGEE. The ends lost 0 bases at V and 2 bases at J; junction bases unmatched: 9. The CDR3 runs to 18 residues. CDR3 region: CASSVVGTGSKAYNEQFF. CDR3 coding DNA: TGTGCCAGCAGCGTAGTGGGGACAGGGTCGAAAGCCTACAATGAGCAGTTCTTC.

The chain recombines TRBV7-3 with TRBJ2-2, with 13 bases identical to TRBD2. This CDR3 spans 16 amino acids. Trimming cost V 5 bases and J 6 bases; bases outside gene matches: 6. Looked up from germline, CDR1 is SGHTA and CDR2 is FQGTGA. DNA for the CDR3: TGTGCCAGCAGCGTCACTAGCGGGGGGGCCCCCGGGGAGCTGTTTTTT. This encodes CASSVTSGGAPGELFF.

This chain connects TRBV19 to TRBJ1-5, with TRBD1 as a possible D gene (6 bases). The CDR3 has 14 residues. The V and J ends lost 4 bases and 9 bases respectively, with 16 bases between them. Germline V gene data show CDR1 as LNHDA and CDR2 as SQIVND (reference sequence). Written as DNA, the CDR3 is TGTGCCAGTAGTAATCAGGGGCCCCGTACGCCCCAGCATTTT. Its protein is CASSNQGPRTPQHF.

CDR3 DNA: TGTGCCAGCAGTTATGTGGGGCCTGGGGCCAACGTCCTGACTTTC. It codes for CASSYVGPGANVLTF. V is TRBV6-2 or TRBV6-3 and J is TRBJ2-6; maybe TRBD1 (5 bases). V lost 3 bases, J lost 2 bases, and 8 bases lay in between. This CDR3 has 15 residues. Germline CDR1 reads MNHEY; CDR2 reads SVGEGT.

The chain employs TRBV28 and TRBJ1-4; the D is unclear. V lost 2 bases, J lost 6 bases, and 13 bases lay in between. The length of the CDR3 is 15 residues. The germline gives CDR1 MDHEN, CDR2 SYDVKM. The CDR3 nucleotides read TGTGCCAGCAGTTTAGGACCGGGGAGGGATGAAAAACTGTTTTTT. Its translation is CASSLGPGRDEKLFF.

The chain has TRBV19 and TRBJ1-3; 9 bases align to TRBD1. This CDR3 is built from 12 residues. V trimming: 10 bases; J trimming: 4 bases; junction bases outside the gene matches: 2. Germline V gene lookup returns CDR1 LNHDA and CDR2 SQIVND (reference sequence). CDR3 nucleotides: TGTGCCACAGGACAGGGGGGAAACACCATATATTTT. Its protein product is CATGQGGNTIYF. Filled out from reference TRBV19 and TRBJ1-3, the complete variable domain reads DGGITQSPKYLFRKEGQNVTLSCEQNLNHDAMYWYRQDPGQGLRLIYYSQIVNDFQKGDIAEGYSVSREKKESFPLTVTSAQKNPTAFYLCATGQGGNTIYFGEGSWLTVV.